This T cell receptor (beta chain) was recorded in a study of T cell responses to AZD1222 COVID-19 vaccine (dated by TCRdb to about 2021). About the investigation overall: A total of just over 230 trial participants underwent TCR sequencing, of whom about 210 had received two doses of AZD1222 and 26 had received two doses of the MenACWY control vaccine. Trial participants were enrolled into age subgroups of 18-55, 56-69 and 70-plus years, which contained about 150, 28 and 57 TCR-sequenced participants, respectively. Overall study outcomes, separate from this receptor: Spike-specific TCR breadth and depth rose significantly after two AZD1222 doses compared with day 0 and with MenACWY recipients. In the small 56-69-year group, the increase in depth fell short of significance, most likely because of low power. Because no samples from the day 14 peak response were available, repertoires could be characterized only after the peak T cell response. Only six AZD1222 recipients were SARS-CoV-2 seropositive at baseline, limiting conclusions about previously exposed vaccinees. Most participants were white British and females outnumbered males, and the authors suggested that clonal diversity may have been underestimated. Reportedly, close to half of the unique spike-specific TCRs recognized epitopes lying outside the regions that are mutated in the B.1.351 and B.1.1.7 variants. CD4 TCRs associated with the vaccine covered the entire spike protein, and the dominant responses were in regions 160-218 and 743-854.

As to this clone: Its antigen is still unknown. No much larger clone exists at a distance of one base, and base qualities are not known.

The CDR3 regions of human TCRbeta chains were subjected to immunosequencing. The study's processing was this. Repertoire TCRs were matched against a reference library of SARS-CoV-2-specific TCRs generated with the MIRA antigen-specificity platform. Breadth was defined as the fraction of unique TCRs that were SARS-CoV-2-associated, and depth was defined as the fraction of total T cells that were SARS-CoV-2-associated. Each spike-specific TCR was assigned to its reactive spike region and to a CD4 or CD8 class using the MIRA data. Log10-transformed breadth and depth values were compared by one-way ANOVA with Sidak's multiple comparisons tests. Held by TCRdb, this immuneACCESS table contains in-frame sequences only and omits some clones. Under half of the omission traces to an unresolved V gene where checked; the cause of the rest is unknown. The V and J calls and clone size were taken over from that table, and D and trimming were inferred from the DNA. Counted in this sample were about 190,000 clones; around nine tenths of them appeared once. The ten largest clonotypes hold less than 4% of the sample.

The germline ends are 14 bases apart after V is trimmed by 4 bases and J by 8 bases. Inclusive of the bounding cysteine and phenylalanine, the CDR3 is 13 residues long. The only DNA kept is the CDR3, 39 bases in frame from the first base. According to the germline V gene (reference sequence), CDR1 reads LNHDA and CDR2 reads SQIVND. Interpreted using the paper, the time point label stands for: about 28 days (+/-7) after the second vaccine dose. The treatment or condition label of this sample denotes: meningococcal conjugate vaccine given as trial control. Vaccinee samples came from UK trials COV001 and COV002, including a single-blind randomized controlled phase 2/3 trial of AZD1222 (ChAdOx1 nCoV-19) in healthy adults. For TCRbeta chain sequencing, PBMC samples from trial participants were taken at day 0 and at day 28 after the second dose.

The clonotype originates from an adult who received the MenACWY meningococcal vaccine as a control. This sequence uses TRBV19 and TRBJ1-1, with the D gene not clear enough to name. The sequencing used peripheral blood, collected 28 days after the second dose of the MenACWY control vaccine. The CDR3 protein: CASSSPQSGEAFF. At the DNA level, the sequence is TGTGCCAGTAGTAGTCCTCAGTCCGGAGAAGCTTTCTTT.